The T cell receptor beta chain under discussion was sequenced for a study of regulatory T cells in long-lasting Graves disease. The CDR3 has 15 residues. Germline V lookup: CDR1 MNHEY, CDR2 SMNVEV (reference sequence). The V gene lost 4 bases and the J gene lost 6 bases, with 13 bases spanning the gap. General study findings and limits: The number of shared public clonotypes was higher in persistent patients (2,741) than new patients (966). Results may be inaccurate due to the small sample size.

Of note for this clonotype: Its antigen remains unknown.

Construction of the TCR beta libraries employed iRepertoire HTBI primers in conjunction with Arm-PCR of CDR3 regions. MiXCR was run by TCRdb on the multiplex PCR reads, yielding one entry per CDR3 protein. The table has about 430,000 distinct CDR3 sequences, 21% seen once; the top ten hold 14%. Time point defined: persistent/refractory GD, antithyroid drugs over 5 years with positive TRAb. PBMCs provided the RNA from which the TCR library was made. V and J are TRBV27 and TRBJ1-6; D may be TRBD1 (6 bases). The starting material was peripheral blood mononuclear cells (PBMCs), obtained when the disease was refractory, from a patient treated with antithyroid drugs. The receptor was isolated from a female donor with Graves disease. CDR3 in amino acids: CASSYTDRTNSPLHF. CDR3 in DNA: TGTGCCAGCAGTTATACCGACAGGACTAATTCACCCCTCCACTTT.